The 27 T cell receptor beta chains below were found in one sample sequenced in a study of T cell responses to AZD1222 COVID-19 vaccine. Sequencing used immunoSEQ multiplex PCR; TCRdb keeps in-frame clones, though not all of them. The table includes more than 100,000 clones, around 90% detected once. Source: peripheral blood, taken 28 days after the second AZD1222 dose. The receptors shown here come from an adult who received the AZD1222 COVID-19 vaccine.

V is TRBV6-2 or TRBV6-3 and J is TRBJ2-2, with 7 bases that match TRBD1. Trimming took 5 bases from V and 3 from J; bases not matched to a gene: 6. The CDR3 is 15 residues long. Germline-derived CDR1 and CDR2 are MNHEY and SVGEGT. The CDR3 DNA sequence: TGTGCCAGCAGTCGTACGGGGACAGACACCGGGGAGCTGTTTTTT. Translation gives CASSRTGTDTGELFF.

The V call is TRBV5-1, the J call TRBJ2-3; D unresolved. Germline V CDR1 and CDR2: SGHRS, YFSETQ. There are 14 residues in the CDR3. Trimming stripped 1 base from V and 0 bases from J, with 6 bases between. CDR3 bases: TGCGCCAGCAGCTTGCAAGGCAGCACAGATACGCAGTATTTT. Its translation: CASSLQGSTDTQYF.

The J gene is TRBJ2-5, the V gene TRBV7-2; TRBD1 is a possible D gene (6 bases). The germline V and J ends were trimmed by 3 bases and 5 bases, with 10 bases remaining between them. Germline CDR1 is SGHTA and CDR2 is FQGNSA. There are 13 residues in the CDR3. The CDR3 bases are TGTGCCAGCAGCTTGCAGGGGCCCGAGACCCAGTACTTC. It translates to CASSLQGPETQYF.

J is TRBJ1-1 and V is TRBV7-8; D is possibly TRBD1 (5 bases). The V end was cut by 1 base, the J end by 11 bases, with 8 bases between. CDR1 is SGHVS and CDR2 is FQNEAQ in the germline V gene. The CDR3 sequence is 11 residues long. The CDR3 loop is CASSLGWDAFF. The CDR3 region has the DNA TGTGCCAGCAGCTTAGGTTGGGACGCTTTCTTT.

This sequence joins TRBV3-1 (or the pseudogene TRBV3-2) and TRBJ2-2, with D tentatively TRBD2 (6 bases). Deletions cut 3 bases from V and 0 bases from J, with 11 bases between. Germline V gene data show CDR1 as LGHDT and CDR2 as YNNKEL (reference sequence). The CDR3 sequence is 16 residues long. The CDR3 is CASSQGGDANTGELFF. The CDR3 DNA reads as TGTGCCAGCAGCCAGGGGGGTGACGCGAACACCGGGGAGCTGTTTTTT.

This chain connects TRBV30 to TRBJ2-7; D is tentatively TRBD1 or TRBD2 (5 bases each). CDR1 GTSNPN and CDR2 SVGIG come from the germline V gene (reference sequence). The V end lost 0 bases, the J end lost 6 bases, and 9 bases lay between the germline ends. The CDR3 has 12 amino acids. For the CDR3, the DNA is TGTGCCTGGAGTGTGGGGACGGCCGAGCAGTACTTC. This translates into CAWSVGTAEQYF.

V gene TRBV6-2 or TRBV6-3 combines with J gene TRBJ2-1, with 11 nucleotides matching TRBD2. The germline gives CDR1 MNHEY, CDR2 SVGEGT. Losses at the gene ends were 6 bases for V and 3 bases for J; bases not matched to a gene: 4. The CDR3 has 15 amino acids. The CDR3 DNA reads TGTGCCAGCAGCTTACTAGCGGGGGTCTACAATGAGCAGTTCTTC. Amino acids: CASSLLAGVYNEQFF.

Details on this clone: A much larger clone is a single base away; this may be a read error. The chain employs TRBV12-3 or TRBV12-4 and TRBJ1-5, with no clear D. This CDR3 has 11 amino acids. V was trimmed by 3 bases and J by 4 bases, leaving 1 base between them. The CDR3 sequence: CASSFNQPQHF. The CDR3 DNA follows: TGTGCCAGCAGTTTTAATCAGCCCCAGCATTTT.

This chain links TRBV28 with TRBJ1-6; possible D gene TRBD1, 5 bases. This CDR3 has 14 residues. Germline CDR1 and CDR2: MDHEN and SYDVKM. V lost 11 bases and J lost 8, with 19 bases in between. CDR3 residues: CACQSGGFYSPLHF. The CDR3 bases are TGTGCCTGCCAATCCGGGGGGTTTTATTCACCCCTCCACTTT.

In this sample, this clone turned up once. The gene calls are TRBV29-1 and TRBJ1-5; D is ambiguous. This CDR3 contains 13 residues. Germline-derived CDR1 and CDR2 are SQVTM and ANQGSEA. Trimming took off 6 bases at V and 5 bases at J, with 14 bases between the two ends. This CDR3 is CSVRERSDQPQHF. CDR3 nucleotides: TGCAGCGTCCGTGAACGGTCAGATCAGCCCCAGCATTTT.

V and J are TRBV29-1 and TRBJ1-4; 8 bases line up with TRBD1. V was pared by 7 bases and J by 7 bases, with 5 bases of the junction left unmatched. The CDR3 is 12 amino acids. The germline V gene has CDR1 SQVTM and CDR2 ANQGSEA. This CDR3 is CSAGQGSEKLFF. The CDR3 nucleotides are TGCAGCGCCGGACAGGGAAGTGAAAAACTGTTTTTT.

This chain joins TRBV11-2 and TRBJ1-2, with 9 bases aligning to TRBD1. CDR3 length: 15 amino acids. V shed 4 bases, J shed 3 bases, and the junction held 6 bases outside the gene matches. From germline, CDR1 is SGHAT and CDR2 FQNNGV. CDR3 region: CASSSPGQGDYGYTF. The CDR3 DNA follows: TGTGCCAGCAGCTCGCCGGGACAGGGAGACTATGGCTACACCTTC.

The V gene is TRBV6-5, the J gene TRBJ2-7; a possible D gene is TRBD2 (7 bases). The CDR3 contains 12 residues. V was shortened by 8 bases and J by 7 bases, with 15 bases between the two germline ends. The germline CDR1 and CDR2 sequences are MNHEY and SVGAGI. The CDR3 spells CASARGAREQYF. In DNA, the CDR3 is TGTGCCAGCGCTCGGGGGGCTCGGGAGCAGTACTTC.

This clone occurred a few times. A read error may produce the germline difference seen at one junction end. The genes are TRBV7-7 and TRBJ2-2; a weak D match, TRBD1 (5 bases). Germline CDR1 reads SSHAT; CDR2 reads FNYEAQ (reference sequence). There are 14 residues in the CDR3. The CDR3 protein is CASSPTVVTGELFF. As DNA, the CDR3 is TGTGCTAGCAGCCCGACAGTGGTCACCGGGGAGCTGTTTTTT.

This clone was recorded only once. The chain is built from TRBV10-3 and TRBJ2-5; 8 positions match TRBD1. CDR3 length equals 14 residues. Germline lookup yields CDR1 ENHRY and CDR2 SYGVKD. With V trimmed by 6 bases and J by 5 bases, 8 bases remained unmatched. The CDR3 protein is CAISPTGVGETQYF. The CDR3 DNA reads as TGTGCCATCAGCCCGACAGGGGTAGGGGAGACCCAGTACTTC.

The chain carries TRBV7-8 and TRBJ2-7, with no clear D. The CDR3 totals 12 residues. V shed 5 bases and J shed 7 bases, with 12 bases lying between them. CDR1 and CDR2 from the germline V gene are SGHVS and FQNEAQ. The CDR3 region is CASSALLGEQYF. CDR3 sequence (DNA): TGTGCCAGCAGCGCCCTTTTGGGGGAGCAGTACTTC.

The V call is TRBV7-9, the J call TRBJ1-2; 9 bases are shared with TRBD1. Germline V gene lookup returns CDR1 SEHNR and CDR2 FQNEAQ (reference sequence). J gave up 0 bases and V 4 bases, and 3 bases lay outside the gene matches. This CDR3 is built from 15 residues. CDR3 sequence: CASSWDRATNYGYTF. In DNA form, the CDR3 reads TGTGCCAGCAGCTGGGACAGGGCAACTAACTATGGCTACACCTTC.

This CDR3 reads CATSDLRMGQFF. CDR3 coding DNA: TGTGCCACCAGTGATTTGAGGATGGGTCAGTTCTTC. The chain uses TRBV24-1 and TRBJ2-1; the D is unclear. CDR1 and CDR2 from the germline V gene are KGHDR and SFDVKD. V lost 0 bases, J lost 13 bases, and 9 bases lay in between. This CDR3 is 12 amino acids long.

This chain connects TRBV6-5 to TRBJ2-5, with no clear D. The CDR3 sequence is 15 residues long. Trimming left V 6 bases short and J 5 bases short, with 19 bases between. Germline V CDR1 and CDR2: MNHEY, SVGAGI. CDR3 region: CASRDQDAKPETQYF. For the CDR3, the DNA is TGTGCCAGCAGAGACCAGGACGCTAAGCCGGAGACCCAGTACTTC.

The CDR3 protein is CASSAAFSSGNTIYF. The CDR3, as DNA: TGTGCCAGCAGCGCCGCATTCAGCTCTGGAAACACCATATATTTT. J is TRBJ1-3 and V is TRBV11-1; D ambiguous. V was pared by 5 bases and J by 0 bases, with 11 bases between. This CDR3 region has 15 residues. Germline V gene lookup returns CDR1 SGHAT and CDR2 FQDESV (reference sequence).

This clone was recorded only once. This chain's CDR3 is CASSRGGRTSTDTQYF. In DNA form, the CDR3 reads TGTGCCAGCAGCCGGGGGGGGCGGACTAGCACAGATACGCAGTATTTT. The chain couples TRBV7-2 to TRBJ2-3; 8 positions match TRBD2. The CDR3 runs to 16 residues. CDR1 and CDR2 (germline): SGHTA, FQGNSA. V was pared by 5 bases and J by 0 bases, with 7 bases of the junction left unmatched.

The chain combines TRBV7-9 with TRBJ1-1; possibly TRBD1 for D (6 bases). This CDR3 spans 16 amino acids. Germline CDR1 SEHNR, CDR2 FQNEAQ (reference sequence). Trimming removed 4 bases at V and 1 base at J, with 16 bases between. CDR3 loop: CASSSGRGLRNTEAFF. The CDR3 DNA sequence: TGTGCCAGCAGCTCCGGCAGGGGTCTCAGGAACACTGAAGCTTTCTTT.

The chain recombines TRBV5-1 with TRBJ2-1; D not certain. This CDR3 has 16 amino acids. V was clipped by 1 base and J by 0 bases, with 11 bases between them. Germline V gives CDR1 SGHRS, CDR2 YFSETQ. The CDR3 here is CASSLLRPSSYNEQFF. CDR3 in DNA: TGCGCCAGCAGCTTGCTCAGGCCCAGCTCCTACAATGAGCAGTTCTTC.

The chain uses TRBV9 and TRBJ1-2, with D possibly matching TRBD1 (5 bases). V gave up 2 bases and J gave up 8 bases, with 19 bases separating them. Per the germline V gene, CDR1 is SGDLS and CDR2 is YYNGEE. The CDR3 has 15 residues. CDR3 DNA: TGTGCCAGCAGCGTCGCGGTTGGGGGATCGCGGGGCTACACCTTC. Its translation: CASSVAVGGSRGYTF.

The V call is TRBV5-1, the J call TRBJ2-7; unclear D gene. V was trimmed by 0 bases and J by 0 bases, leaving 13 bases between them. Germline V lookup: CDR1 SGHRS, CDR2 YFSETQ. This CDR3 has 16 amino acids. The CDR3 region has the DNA TGCGCCAGCAGCTTGGGGCCGTCGGTTACCTCCTACGAGCAGTACTTC. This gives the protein CASSLGPSVTSYEQYF.

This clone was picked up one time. CDR3 in amino acids: CATSNPGINSPLHF. CDR3 DNA sequence: TGTGCCACCAGCAACCCGGGGATTAATTCACCCCTCCACTTT. This chain links TRBV15 with TRBJ1-6; no firm D call. In germline, CDR1 is LNHNV, CDR2 YYDKDF (reference sequence). The V end lost 4 bases, the J end lost 6 bases, and 10 bases lay between the germline ends. The CDR3 length is 14 residues.

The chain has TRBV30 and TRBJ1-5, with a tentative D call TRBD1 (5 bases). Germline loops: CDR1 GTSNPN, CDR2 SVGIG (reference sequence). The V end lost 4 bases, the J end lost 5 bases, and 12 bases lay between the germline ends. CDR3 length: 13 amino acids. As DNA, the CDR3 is TGTGCCTGGACTGGGGGTCCTGATCAGCCCCAGCATTTT. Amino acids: CAWTGGPDQPQHF.